Listed below are T cell receptor beta chains from one sample, sequenced in a study of response to subunit inactivated influenza vaccine. From the RT-PCR reads, TCRdb called clonotypes with MiXCR, one entry per CDR3 protein. In the table there are approximately 500,000 distinct CDR3 sequences, 12% to 15% of which are singletons. Sample: PBMCs from blood, taken less than 13 days after vaccination. Receptor source: a man aged 45-60 years who received an inactivated influenza vaccine. Each CDR3 is given without its conserved first and last residue. The order of the fields is J gene, V gene, CDR3 protein.

TRBJ2-2	TRBV6-5	ASSYSRNLNTGELF
TRBJ2-7	TRBV6-2/TRBV6-3	ASSYSSGRSSYEQY
TRBJ2-5	TRBV6-5	ASTQKETQY
TRBJ2-2	TRBV12-3/TRBV12-4	ASRQTVTNTGELF
TRBJ1-4	TRBV4-1	ASSQDTLSLRVMF
TRBJ2-3	TRBV20-1	SARSSGRAGSTDTQY
TRBJ2-3	TRBV24-1	ATSDWGGATDTQY
TRBJ1-2	TRBV7-9	ASSSYRLDRRAYGYT
TRBJ2-1	TRBV4-3	ASSQEPGQGARF
TRBJ1-1	TRBV25-1	ASRARGGSEAF
TRBJ1-6	TRBV25-1	ASSLQGVGSPLH
TRBJ2-7	TRBV28	ASSLTSLQAYEQY
TRBJ1-2	TRBV4-2	ASSREVAANYGYT
TRBJ2-5	TRBV15	ATSRGARPETQY
TRBJ1-1	TRBV6-2/TRBV6-3	ASSYTGLEAF
TRBJ2-7	TRBV4-3	ASSQDLMGEQY
TRBJ1-5	TRBV7-2	ASSSSSYSNQPQH
TRBJ1-6	TRBV3-1	ASRDRDSYSPLH
TRBJ2-5	TRBV20-1	SAKGRQETQY
TRBJ2-1	TRBV7-9	ASNPGLVKF
TRBJ1-6	TRBV4-3	ASSQENSGNSPLH
TRBJ1-2	TRBV5-1	ASSSATFTNYGYT
TRBJ2-1	TRBV7-7	ASSHGRDNEQF
TRBJ2-3	TRBV20-1	SATRLVGDTQY
TRBJ2-1	TRBV19	ASSPRTEYNEQF
TRBJ1-4	TRBV12-3/TRBV12-4	ASSIGRGEKLF
TRBJ2-7	TRBV6-5	ASSYSRGGPYEQY
TRBJ2-3	TRBV12-3/TRBV12-4	ASRPGTSGRADTQY
TRBJ2-2	TRBV9	ASSVGSGLKPGELF
TRBJ2-3	TRBV10-3	AISAGGSTDTQY
TRBJ2-1	TRBV9	ASGGLSNEQF
TRBJ2-1	TRBV7-9	ASSTATNEQF
TRBJ2-2	TRBV28	ASSSSGGAIGELF
TRBJ2-7	TRBV28	ASSSNLRGYEQY
TRBJ2-3	TRBV15	ATSRGDRGPIY
TRBJ2-7	TRBV7-2	ASSSGIYEQY
TRBJ2-1	TRBV20-1	SATRNGNEQF
TRBJ1-4	TRBV5-1	ASSPRQGASEKLF
TRBJ2-2	TRBV5-1	ASSLVLGAPNTGELF
TRBJ1-5	TRBV19	ASSIEQVRGNQPQH